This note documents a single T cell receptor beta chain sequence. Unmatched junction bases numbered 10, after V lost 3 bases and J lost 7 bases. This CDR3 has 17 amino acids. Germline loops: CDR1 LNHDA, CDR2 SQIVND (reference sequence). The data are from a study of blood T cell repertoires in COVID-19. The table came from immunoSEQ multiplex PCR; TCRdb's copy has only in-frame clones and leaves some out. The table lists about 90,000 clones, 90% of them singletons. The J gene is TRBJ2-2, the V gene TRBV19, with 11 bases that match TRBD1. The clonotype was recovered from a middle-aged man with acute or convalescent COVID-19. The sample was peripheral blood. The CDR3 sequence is CASSISPGQGVGGELFF. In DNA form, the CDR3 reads TGTGCCAGTAGTATTTCTCCGGGACAGGGGGTTGGCGGGGAGCTGTTTTTT.